A selection of T cell receptor beta chains follows, all from one sample in a study of PD-1 blockade in classical Hodgkin lymphoma. Repertoires were generated with immunoSEQ multiplex PCR, while TCRdb's copy carries only in-frame clones and drops some. Altogether roughly 10,000 clones are present, around 79% being singletons, with the ten largest covering 30% to 35%. This specimen was peripheral blood mononuclear cells (PBMCs), taken at baseline. The receptor source for this set is a human donor with classical Hodgkin lymphoma. Both conserved end residues are part of each CDR3. The D gene is left open where the match is weak. Size values are once, few and many counts, or a class for expanded clones, and some rows have none.

abundance: once
v_gene: TRBV28
j_gene: TRBJ2-1
d_gene: NA
CDR3aa: CASSSSAPYNEQFF
CDR3nt: TGTGCCAGCAGTTCAAGCGCTCCCTACAATGAGCAGTTCTTC

abundance: NA
v_gene: TRBV5-6
j_gene: TRBJ1-2
d_gene: TRBD1
CDR3aa: CASSLIQGANYGYTF
CDR3nt: TGTGCCAGCAGCTTGATACAGGGGGCTAACTATGGCTACACCTTC

abundance: NA
v_gene: TRBV5-1
j_gene: TRBJ2-1
d_gene: NA
CDR3aa: CASSLVGENEQFF
CDR3nt: TGCGCCAGCAGCTTGGTCGGCGAGAATGAGCAGTTCTTC

abundance: NA
v_gene: TRBV5-1
j_gene: TRBJ1-2
d_gene: TRBD1
CDR3aa: CASSRGIETGDGGYTF
CDR3nt: TGCGCCAGCAGCCGCGGCATTGAGACAGGGGATGGCGGCTACACCTTC

abundance: once
v_gene: TRBV11-2
j_gene: TRBJ1-2
d_gene: NA
CDR3aa: CASSLEGLQGPYGYTF
CDR3nt: TGTGCCAGCAGCTTAGAGGGCCTACAGGGCCCCTATGGCTACACCTTC

abundance: NA
v_gene: TRBV19
j_gene: TRBJ1-2
d_gene: TRBD1
CDR3aa: CASGWTGGGLYGYTF
CDR3nt: TGTGCCAGTGGTTGGACAGGTGGAGGCCTTTATGGCTACACCTTC

abundance: NA
v_gene: TRBV6-5
j_gene: TRBJ1-1
d_gene: TRBD1
CDR3aa: CASSSSGQGKAFF
CDR3nt: TGTGCCAGCAGTTCATCCGGACAGGGTAAAGCTTTCTTT

abundance: NA
v_gene: TRBV9
j_gene: TRBJ2-3
d_gene: NA
CDR3aa: CASSVEGGVVTQYF
CDR3nt: TGTGCCAGCAGCGTAGAGGGGGGGGTAGTTACGCAGTATTTT

abundance: NA
v_gene: TRBV7-9
j_gene: TRBJ2-7
d_gene: NA
CDR3aa: CASSLDGGLEQYF
CDR3nt: TGTGCCAGCAGCTTAGATGGGGGGCTAGAGCAGTACTTC

abundance: NA
v_gene: TRBV7-9
j_gene: TRBJ1-2
d_gene: NA
CDR3aa: CASSPGRTAYGYTF
CDR3nt: TGTGCCAGCAGCCCGGGGAGGACCGCGTATGGCTACACCTTC

abundance: few
v_gene: TRBV7-2
j_gene: TRBJ1-5
d_gene: NA
CDR3aa: CASSLGADNQPQHF
CDR3nt: TGTGCCAGCAGCTTAGGGGCAGACAATCAGCCCCAGCATTTT

abundance: NA
v_gene: TRBV19
j_gene: TRBJ1-4
d_gene: NA
CDR3aa: CASRKTASNEKLFF
CDR3nt: TGTGCCAGTCGCAAGACAGCCTCTAATGAAAAACTGTTTTTT

abundance: NA
v_gene: TRBV2
j_gene: TRBJ1-5
d_gene: NA
CDR3aa: CASSEWARSNQPQHF
CDR3nt: TGTGCCAGCAGTGAATGGGCCAGGAGCAATCAGCCCCAGCATTTT

abundance: NA
v_gene: TRBV4-1
j_gene: TRBJ2-3
d_gene: TRBD2
CDR3aa: CASSQVTSGTTDTQYF
CDR3nt: TGCGCCAGCAGCCAAGTCACTAGCGGGACCACAGATACGCAGTATTTT

abundance: NA
v_gene: TRBV28
j_gene: TRBJ2-7
d_gene: NA
CDR3aa: CASSTNVGGGPYEQYF
CDR3nt: TGTGCCAGCAGTACGAACGTGGGGGGTGGTCCCTACGAGCAGTACTTC

abundance: NA
v_gene: TRBV4-2
j_gene: TRBJ1-1
d_gene: NA
CDR3aa: CASSQTGSGVNTEAFF
CDR3nt: TGTGCCAGCAGCCAGACGGGCTCCGGGGTGAACACTGAAGCTTTCTTT

abundance: NA
v_gene: TRBV28
j_gene: TRBJ2-1
d_gene: NA
CDR3aa: CASSTRFTSYNEQFF
CDR3nt: TGTGCCAGCAGCACCAGGTTTACCTCCTACAATGAGCAGTTCTTC

abundance: NA
v_gene: TRBV6-5
j_gene: TRBJ2-7
d_gene: NA
CDR3aa: CASSYSSGVTLF
CDR3nt: TGTGCCAGCAGTTACTCGTCCGGGGTGACCCTCTTC

abundance: NA
v_gene: TRBV18
j_gene: TRBJ1-6
d_gene: TRBD1
CDR3aa: CASSLTGTGENSPLHF
CDR3nt: TGTGCCAGCTCGCTTACCGGGACAGGAGAGAATTCACCCCTCCACTTT

abundance: NA
v_gene: TRBV19
j_gene: TRBJ1-5
d_gene: NA
CDR3aa: CASSIMGGNQPQHF
CDR3nt: TGTGCCAGTAGTATAATGGGAGGCAATCAGCCCCAGCATTTT

abundance: once
v_gene: TRBV27
j_gene: TRBJ1-5
d_gene: TRBD1
CDR3aa: CASSLSKGAHQPQHF
CDR3nt: TGTGCCAGCAGTTTATCGAAGGGGGCGCATCAGCCCCAGCATTTT

abundance: NA
v_gene: TRBV30
j_gene: TRBJ1-1
d_gene: TRBD1
CDR3aa: CAWSRDRPATEAFF
CDR3nt: TGTGCCTGGAGTCGGGACAGGCCGGCCACTGAAGCTTTCTTT

abundance: once
v_gene: TRBV19
j_gene: TRBJ1-5
d_gene: NA
CDR3aa: CASRRGNQPQHF
CDR3nt: TGTGCCAGCCGGAGGGGCAATCAGCCCCAGCATTTT

abundance: NA
v_gene: TRBV10-3
j_gene: TRBJ1-5
d_gene: NA
CDR3aa: CAISDPGSNQPQHF
CDR3nt: TGTGCCATCAGTGACCCAGGGAGCAATCAGCCCCAGCATTTT

abundance: NA
v_gene: TRBV7-6
j_gene: TRBJ1-2
d_gene: NA
CDR3aa: CASSQTRKTYGYTF
CDR3nt: TGTGCCAGCAGCCAAACTCGAAAGACCTATGGCTACACCTTC

abundance: NA
v_gene: TRBV6-1
j_gene: TRBJ2-5
d_gene: NA
CDR3aa: CASRPEGAGTQYF
CDR3nt: TGTGCCAGTCGGCCGGAGGGCGCGGGGACCCAGTACTTC

abundance: NA
v_gene: TRBV7-2
j_gene: TRBJ1-6
d_gene: TRBD1
CDR3aa: CASSPQGPHYNSPLHF
CDR3nt: TGTGCCAGCAGCCCACAGGGGCCTCACTATAATTCACCCCTCCACTTT

abundance: few
v_gene: TRBV4-1
j_gene: TRBJ1-1
d_gene: NA
CDR3aa: CASSHSGHTNTEAFF
CDR3nt: TGCGCCAGCAGCCACAGTGGGCATACGAACACTGAAGCTTTCTTT

abundance: NA
v_gene: TRBV9
j_gene: TRBJ2-7
d_gene: NA
CDR3aa: CASSVRRQGFGEQYF
CDR3nt: TGTGCCAGCAGCGTACGGCGGCAGGGGTTTGGCGAGCAGTACTTC

abundance: NA
v_gene: TRBV7-3
j_gene: TRBJ2-7
d_gene: NA
CDR3aa: CASSYGQTHERYF
CDR3nt: TGTGCCAGCAGCTATGGACAGACCCACGAGCGGTACTTC

abundance: once
v_gene: TRBV5-8
j_gene: TRBJ2-7
d_gene: TRBD2
CDR3aa: CASSFGGGAYEQYF
CDR3nt: TGTGCCAGCAGCTTTGGCGGGGGGGCCTACGAGCAGTACTTC

abundance: NA
v_gene: TRBV28
j_gene: TRBJ1-2
d_gene: NA
CDR3aa: CASSLLYGTEYGYTF
CDR3nt: TGTGCCAGCAGTTTATTATACGGGACGGAATATGGCTACACCTTC

abundance: NA
v_gene: TRBV6-9
j_gene: TRBJ2-5
d_gene: NA
CDR3aa: CASITGMSSSRETQYF
CDR3nt: TGTGCCAGCATCACGGGAATGAGCTCCTCCCGAGAGACCCAGTACTTC

abundance: once
v_gene: TRBV29-1
j_gene: TRBJ2-4
d_gene: TRBD2
CDR3aa: CSFTSGGAGAKNIQYF
CDR3nt: TGCAGTTTCACTAGCGGGGGGGCCGGGGCGAAAAACATTCAGTACTTC

abundance: NA
v_gene: TRBV6-1
j_gene: TRBJ1-3
d_gene: NA
CDR3aa: CASSEYPPTDGNTIYF
CDR3nt: TGTGCCAGCAGTGAATATCCGCCGACGGACGGAAACACCATATATTTT

abundance: NA
v_gene: TRBV7-8
j_gene: TRBJ1-5
d_gene: NA
CDR3aa: CASSERQGREPQHF
CDR3nt: TGTGCCAGCAGCGAGAGGCAGGGTAGGGAGCCCCAGCATTTT

abundance: NA
v_gene: TRBV11-3
j_gene: TRBJ1-6
d_gene: NA
CDR3aa: CASSAHLFRGAHNSPLHF
CDR3nt: TGTGCCAGCAGCGCCCACTTATTCCGGGGCGCCCATAATTCACCCCTCCACTTT

abundance: NA
v_gene: TRBV2
j_gene: TRBJ1-1
d_gene: TRBD1
CDR3aa: CASSWTGSNTEAFF
CDR3nt: TGTGCCAGCAGTTGGACAGGATCGAACACTGAAGCTTTCTTT

abundance: NA
v_gene: TRBV20-1
j_gene: TRBJ2-7
d_gene: NA
CDR3aa: CSARSGREQYF
CDR3nt: TGCAGTGCTAGAAGCGGGCGCGAGCAGTACTTC

abundance: hyperexpanded
v_gene: TRBV5-5
j_gene: TRBJ2-2
d_gene: NA
CDR3aa: CASSLGGVRTGELFF
CDR3nt: TGTGCCAGCAGCTTAGGAGGGGTCCGCACCGGGGAGCTGTTTTTT

abundance: NA
v_gene: TRBV4-1
j_gene: TRBJ1-5
d_gene: NA
CDR3aa: CASSQDQFGGDPNQPQHF
CDR3nt: TGCGCCAGCAGCCAAGATCAATTCGGGGGGGATCCCAATCAGCCCCAGCATTTT

abundance: medium-sized
v_gene: TRBV28
j_gene: TRBJ1-2
d_gene: NA
CDR3aa: CASSSPREGGSIGYTF
CDR3nt: TGTGCCAGCAGTTCCCCGCGCGAAGGCGGGTCTATCGGCTACACCTTC

abundance: NA
v_gene: TRBV6-1
j_gene: TRBJ2-2
d_gene: NA
CDR3aa: CASSFPTGYTGELFF
CDR3nt: TGTGCCAGCAGCTTTCCCACAGGGTACACCGGGGAGCTGTTTTTT

abundance: NA
v_gene: TRBV6-6
j_gene: TRBJ2-2
d_gene: NA
CDR3aa: CASSRSGTNTGELFF
CDR3nt: TGTGCCAGCAGTAGAAGCGGCACGAACACCGGGGAGCTGTTTTTT

abundance: once
v_gene: TRBV10-3
j_gene: TRBJ1-5
d_gene: NA
CDR3aa: CAISGPQNQPQHF
CDR3nt: TGTGCCATCAGTGGACCCCAGAATCAGCCCCAGCATTTT

abundance: NA
v_gene: TRBV28
j_gene: TRBJ2-5
d_gene: NA
CDR3aa: CASSLMLGPRTPETQYF
CDR3nt: TGTGCCAGCAGTTTGATGTTGGGGCCTCGGACCCCTGAGACCCAGTACTTC

abundance: NA
v_gene: TRBV7-9
j_gene: TRBJ1-1
d_gene: NA
CDR3aa: CASSLDGRGGTEAFF
CDR3nt: TGTGCCAGCAGCCTAGACGGGAGGGGCGGCACTGAAGCTTTCTTT

abundance: NA
v_gene: TRBV4-1
j_gene: TRBJ1-4
d_gene: TRBD1
CDR3aa: CASSPQGGQSNEKLFF
CDR3nt: TGCGCCAGCAGCCCTCAAGGGGGACAGAGTAATGAAAAACTGTTTTTT

abundance: NA
v_gene: TRBV28
j_gene: TRBJ1-5
d_gene: NA
CDR3aa: CASRAPQQVYSNQPQHF
CDR3nt: TGTGCCAGCAGAGCACCCCAACAGGTATATAGCAATCAGCCCCAGCATTTT

abundance: NA
v_gene: TRBV7-2
j_gene: TRBJ2-2
d_gene: TRBD1
CDR3aa: CASSRDRGDGELFF
CDR3nt: TGTGCCAGCAGCAGAGACAGGGGCGACGGGGAGCTGTTTTTT

abundance: few
v_gene: TRBV7-9
j_gene: TRBJ2-1
d_gene: TRBD1
CDR3aa: CASSLRSEGDRGLTEQFF
CDR3nt: TGTGCCAGCAGCCTCCGTAGTGAGGGGGACAGGGGGCTTACTGAGCAGTTCTTC

abundance: NA
v_gene: TRBV2
j_gene: TRBJ2-6
d_gene: NA
CDR3aa: CASSGSGGPNVLTF
CDR3nt: TGTGCCAGCAGTGGGTCGGGCGGGCCCAACGTCCTGACTTTC

abundance: once
v_gene: TRBV7-3
j_gene: TRBJ2-1
d_gene: TRBD2
CDR3aa: CASSQIAGAYNEQFF
CDR3nt: TGTGCCAGCAGCCAGATAGCGGGGGCCTACAATGAGCAGTTCTTC

abundance: NA
v_gene: TRBV7-9
j_gene: TRBJ1-2
d_gene: NA
CDR3aa: CASSDQEAYGYTF
CDR3nt: TGTGCCAGCAGCGACCAAGAGGCCTATGGCTACACCTTC

abundance: NA
v_gene: TRBV6-1
j_gene: TRBJ1-4
d_gene: NA
CDR3aa: CASSTGNEKLFF
CDR3nt: TGTGCCAGCAGTACCGGGAATGAAAAACTGTTTTTT

abundance: once
v_gene: TRBV11-3
j_gene: TRBJ2-1
d_gene: NA
CDR3aa: CASSLTSSYNEQFF
CDR3nt: TGTGCCAGCAGCTTAACGAGCTCCTACAATGAGCAGTTCTTC

abundance: once
v_gene: TRBV18
j_gene: TRBJ2-5
d_gene: TRBD1
CDR3aa: CASSPYGTGRQETQYF
CDR3nt: TGTGCCAGCTCACCCTACGGGACAGGGAGACAAGAGACCCAGTACTTC

abundance: NA
v_gene: TRBV14
j_gene: TRBJ1-6
d_gene: TRBD1
CDR3aa: CASSTRDRVYSPLHF
CDR3nt: TGTGCCAGCAGCACGCGGGACAGGGTCTATTCACCCCTCCACTTT

abundance: NA
v_gene: TRBV2
j_gene: TRBJ1-3
d_gene: NA
CDR3aa: CASSERARQSGNTIYF
CDR3nt: TGTGCCAGCAGTGAGAGGGCGCGGCAGTCTGGAAACACCATATATTTT